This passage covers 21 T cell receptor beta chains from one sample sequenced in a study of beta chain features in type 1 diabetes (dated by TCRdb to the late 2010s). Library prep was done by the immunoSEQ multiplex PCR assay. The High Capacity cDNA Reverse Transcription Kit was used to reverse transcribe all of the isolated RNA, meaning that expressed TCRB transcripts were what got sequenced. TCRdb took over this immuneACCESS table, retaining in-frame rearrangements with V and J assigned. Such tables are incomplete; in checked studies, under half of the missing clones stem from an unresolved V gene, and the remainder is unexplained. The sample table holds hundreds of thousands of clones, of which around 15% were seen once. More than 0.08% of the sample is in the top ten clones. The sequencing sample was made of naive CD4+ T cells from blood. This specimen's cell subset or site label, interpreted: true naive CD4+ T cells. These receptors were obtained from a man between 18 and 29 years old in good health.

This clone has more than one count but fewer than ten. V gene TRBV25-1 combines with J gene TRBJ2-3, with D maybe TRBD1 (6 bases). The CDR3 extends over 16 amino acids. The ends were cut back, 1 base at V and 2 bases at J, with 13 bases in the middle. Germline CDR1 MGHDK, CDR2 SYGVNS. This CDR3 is CASSELRQGPTDTQYF. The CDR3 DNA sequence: TGTGCCAGCAGTGAATTACGGCAGGGGCCCACAGATACGCAGTATTTT.

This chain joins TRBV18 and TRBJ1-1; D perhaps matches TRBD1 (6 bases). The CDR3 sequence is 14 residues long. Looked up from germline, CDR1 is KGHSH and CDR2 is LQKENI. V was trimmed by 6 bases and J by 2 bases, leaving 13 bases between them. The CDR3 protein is CASSVLGGNTEAFF. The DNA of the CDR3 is TGTGCCAGCTCCGTGCTGGGGGGCAACACTGAAGCTTTCTTT.

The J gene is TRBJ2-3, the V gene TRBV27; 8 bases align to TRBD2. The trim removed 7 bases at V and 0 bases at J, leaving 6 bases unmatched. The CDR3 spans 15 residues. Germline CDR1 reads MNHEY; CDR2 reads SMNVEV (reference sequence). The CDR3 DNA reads TGTGCCAGCAAACAACTAGCGGTGAGCACAGATACGCAGTATTTT. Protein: CASKQLAVSTDTQYF.

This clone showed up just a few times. Written as DNA, the CDR3 is TGTGCCAGCAGCGTGGGACGGCAAAGAGAGCAGTTCTTC. The encoded protein is CASSVGRQREQFF. The J gene is TRBJ2-1, the V gene TRBV7-3; D possibly uses TRBD1 or TRBD2 (5 bases each). The CDR3 is 13 amino acids. Germline assignment: CDR1 SGHTA and CDR2 FQGTGA. Trimming removed 5 bases from V and 10 bases from J, with 15 bases in between.

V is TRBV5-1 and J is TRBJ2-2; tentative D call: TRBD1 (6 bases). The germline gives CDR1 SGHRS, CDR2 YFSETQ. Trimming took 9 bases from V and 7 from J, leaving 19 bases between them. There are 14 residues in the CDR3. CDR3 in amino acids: CATSPQGQSGELFF. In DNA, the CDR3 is TGCGCCACCTCGCCTCAGGGGCAAAGCGGGGAGCTGTTTTTT.

The CDR3 here is CASSLSSSGGQETQYF. The CDR3 bases are TGTGCCAGCAGCTTGTCTTCTAGCGGGGGGCAAGAGACCCAGTACTTC. This chain uses TRBV5-4 with TRBJ2-5; 11 nucleotides line up with TRBD2. The germline gives CDR1 SGHNT, CDR2 YYREEE (reference sequence). The CDR3 is 16 residues long. With V trimmed by 1 base and J by 2 bases, 4 bases remained unmatched.

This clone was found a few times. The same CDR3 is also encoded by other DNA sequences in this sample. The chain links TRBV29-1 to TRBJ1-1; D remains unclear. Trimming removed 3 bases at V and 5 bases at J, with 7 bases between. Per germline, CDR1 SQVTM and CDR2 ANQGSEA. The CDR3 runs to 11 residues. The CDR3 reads CSVDGGTEAFF. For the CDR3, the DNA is TGCAGCGTTGACGGAGGGACTGAAGCTTTCTTT. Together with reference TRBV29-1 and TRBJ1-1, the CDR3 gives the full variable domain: SAVISQKPSRDICQRGTSLTIQCQVDSQVTMMFWYRQQPGQSLTLIATANQGSEATYESGFVIDKFPISRPNLTFSTLTVSNMSPEDSSIYLCSVDGGTEAFFGQGTRLTVV.

CDR3 region: CAWSPTGYGYTF. The CDR3 nucleotides read TGTGCCTGGAGTCCCACAGGGTATGGCTACACCTTC. The rearrangement joins TRBV30 to TRBJ1-2; maybe TRBD1 (6 bases). Germline assignment: CDR1 GTSNPN and CDR2 SVGIG (reference sequence). Trimming left V 2 bases short and J 5 bases short, with 9 bases between. The CDR3 loop spans 12 amino acids.

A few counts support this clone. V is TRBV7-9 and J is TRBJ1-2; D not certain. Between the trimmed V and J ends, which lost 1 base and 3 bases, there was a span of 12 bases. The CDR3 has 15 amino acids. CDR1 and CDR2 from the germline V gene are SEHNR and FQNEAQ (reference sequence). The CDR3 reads CASSLDMMIDYGYTF. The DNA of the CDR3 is TGTGCCAGCAGCTTAGATATGATGATCGACTATGGCTACACCTTC. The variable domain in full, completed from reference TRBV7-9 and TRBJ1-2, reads DTGVSQNPRHKITKRGQNVTFRCDPISEHNRLYWYRQTLGQGPEFLTYFQNEAQLEKSRLLSDRFSAERPKGSFSTLEIQRTEQGDSAMYLCASSLDMMIDYGYTFGSGTRLTVV.

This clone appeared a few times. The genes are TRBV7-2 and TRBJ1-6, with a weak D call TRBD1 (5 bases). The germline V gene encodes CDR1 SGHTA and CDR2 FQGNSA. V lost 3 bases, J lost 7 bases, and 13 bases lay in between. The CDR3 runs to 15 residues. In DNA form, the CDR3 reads TGTGCCAGCAGCTTGGAGGGAGGGGAGAATTCACCCCTCCACTTT. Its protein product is CASSLEGGENSPLHF.

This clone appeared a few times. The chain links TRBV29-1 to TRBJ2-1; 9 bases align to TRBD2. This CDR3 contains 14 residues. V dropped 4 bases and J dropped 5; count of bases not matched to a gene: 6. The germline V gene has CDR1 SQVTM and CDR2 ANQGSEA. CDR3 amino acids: CSVAFRLADNEQFF. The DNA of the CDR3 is TGCAGCGTTGCCTTCCGACTAGCGGACAATGAGCAGTTCTTC.

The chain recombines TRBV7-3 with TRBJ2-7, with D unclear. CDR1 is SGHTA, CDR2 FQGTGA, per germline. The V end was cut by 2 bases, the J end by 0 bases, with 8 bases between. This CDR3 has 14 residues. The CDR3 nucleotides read TGTGCCAGCAGCTTAGAGCCCAGCTCCTACGAGCAGTACTTC. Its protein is CASSLEPSSYEQYF.

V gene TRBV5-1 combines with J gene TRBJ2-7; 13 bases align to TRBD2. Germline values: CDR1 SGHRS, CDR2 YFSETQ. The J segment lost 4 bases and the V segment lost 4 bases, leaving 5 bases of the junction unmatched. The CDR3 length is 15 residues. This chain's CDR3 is CASSPGLAGLYEQYF. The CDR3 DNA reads TGCGCCAGCAGCCCGGGACTAGCGGGGTTATACGAGCAGTACTTC.

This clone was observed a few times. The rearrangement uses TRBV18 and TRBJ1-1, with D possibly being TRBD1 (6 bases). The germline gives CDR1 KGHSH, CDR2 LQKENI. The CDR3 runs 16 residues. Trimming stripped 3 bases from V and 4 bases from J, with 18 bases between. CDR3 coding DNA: TGTGCCAGCTCACCTACAGGAGCTCAGGGGTCCACTGAAGCTTTCTTT. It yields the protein CASSPTGAQGSTEAFF.

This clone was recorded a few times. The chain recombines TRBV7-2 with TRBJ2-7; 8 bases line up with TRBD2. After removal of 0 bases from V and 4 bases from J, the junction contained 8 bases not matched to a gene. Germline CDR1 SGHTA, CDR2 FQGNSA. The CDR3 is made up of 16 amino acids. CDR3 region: CASSLAITGGQYEQYF. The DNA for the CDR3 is TGTGCCAGCAGCTTAGCCATCACGGGGGGGCAGTACGAGCAGTACTTC.

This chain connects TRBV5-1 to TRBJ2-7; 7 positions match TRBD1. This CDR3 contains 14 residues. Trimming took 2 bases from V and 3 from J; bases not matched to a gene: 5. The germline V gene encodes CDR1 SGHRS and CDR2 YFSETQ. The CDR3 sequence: CASSLRQGSYEQYF. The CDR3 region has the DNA TGCGCCAGCAGCTTAAGACAGGGCAGCTACGAGCAGTACTTC.

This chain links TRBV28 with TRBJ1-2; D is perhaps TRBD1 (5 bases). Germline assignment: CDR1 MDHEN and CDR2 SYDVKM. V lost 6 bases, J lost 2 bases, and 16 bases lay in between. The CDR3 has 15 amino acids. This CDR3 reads CASRPRLRGNYGYTF. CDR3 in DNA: TGTGCCAGCAGGCCCCGTCTCCGGGGGAACTATGGCTACACCTTC.

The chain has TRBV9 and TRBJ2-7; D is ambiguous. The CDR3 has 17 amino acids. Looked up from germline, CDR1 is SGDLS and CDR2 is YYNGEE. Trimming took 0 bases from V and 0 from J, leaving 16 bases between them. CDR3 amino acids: CASSVAPSGPSSYEQYF. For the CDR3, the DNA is TGTGCCAGCAGCGTAGCCCCCAGTGGTCCGAGCTCCTACGAGCAGTACTTC.

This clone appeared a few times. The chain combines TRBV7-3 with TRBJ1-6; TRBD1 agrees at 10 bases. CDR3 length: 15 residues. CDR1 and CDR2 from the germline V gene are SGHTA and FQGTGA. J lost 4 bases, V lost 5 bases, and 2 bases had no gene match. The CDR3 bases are TGTGCCAGCAGCCCGGGACAGGGGTATAATTCACCCCTCCACTTT. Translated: CASSPGQGYNSPLHF. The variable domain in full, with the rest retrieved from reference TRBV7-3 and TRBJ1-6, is GAGVSQTPSNKVTEKGKYVELRCDPISGHTALYWYRQSLGQGPEFLIYFQGTGAADDSGLPNDRFFAVRPEGSVSTLKIQRTERGDSAVYLCASSPGQGYNSPLHFGNGTRLTVT.

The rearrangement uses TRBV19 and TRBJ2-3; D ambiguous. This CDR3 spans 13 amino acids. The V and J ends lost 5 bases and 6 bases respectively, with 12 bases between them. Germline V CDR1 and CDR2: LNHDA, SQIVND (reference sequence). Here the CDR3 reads CASSPRQRDTQYF. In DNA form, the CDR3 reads TGTGCCAGTAGTCCAAGGCAAAGGGATACGCAGTATTTT. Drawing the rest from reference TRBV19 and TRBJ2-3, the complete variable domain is DGGITQSPKYLFRKEGQNVTLSCEQNLNHDAMYWYRQDPGQGLRLIYYSQIVNDFQKGDIAEGYSVSREKKESFPLTVTSAQKNPTAFYLCASSPRQRDTQYFGPGTRLTVL.

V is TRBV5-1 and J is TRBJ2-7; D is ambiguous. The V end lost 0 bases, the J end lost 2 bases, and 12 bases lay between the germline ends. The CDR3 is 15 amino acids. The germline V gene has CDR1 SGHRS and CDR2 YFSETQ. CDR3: CASSLGAVRTYEQYF. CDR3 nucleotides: TGCGCCAGCAGCTTGGGGGCGGTCAGGACCTACGAGCAGTACTTC.